This T cell receptor beta chain is drawn from a study of T cells in Graves' hyperthyroidism and ophthalmopathy (dated by TCRdb to between 2017 and 2020). For the study in its entirety: Peripheral blood was collected at initial diagnosis, before any treatment. Prospective prediction of ophthalmopathy was tested in an independent validation cohort of 18 to 20 hyperthyroidism patients and 17 patients who later progressed to ophthalmopathy. After blood sampling, hyperthyroidism patients were treated with methimazole at a starting dose of 30 mg daily, and ophthalmopathy patients were treated with high-dose intravenous methylprednisolone. The paper describes TCR Vbeta CDR3 sequencing of 135 peripheral blood samples, made up of 43 ophthalmopathy patients, 70 to 75 hyperthyroidism patients and 17 progressor patients. A discovery cohort of approximately 100 patients, 43 with Graves' ophthalmopathy and under 60 with stable Graves' hyperthyroidism, was used to find distinguishing TCR V-J signatures. For training and testing, the 100 or so patients in the discovery cohort were randomly divided in a 7:3 ratio. In addition, the study compared T-cell repertoires in thyroid tissue and in blood from a handful of Graves' hyperthyroidism patients.

On the study overall, not on this receptor specifically: In validation, the model predicted progression to ophthalmopathy a median of about 6.5 months before onset, with roughly 68% sensitivity and around 76% specificity. In cross-validation, a model built on a 13 V-J signature told ophthalmopathy apart from stable hyperthyroidism with 85% to 90% sensitivity and about 81% specificity, and in testing the same model reached 80%/75%. Most expanded thyroid clonotypes (frequency above 0.001) were also detected in blood, a finding suggesting that blood repertoires may reflect thyroid immune responses. Sample size was not statistically predetermined, and investigators were not blinded to group allocation.

The TCR beta CDR3 regions were amplified from RNA transcripts. The TCR CDR3 was subjected to a first round of RT-PCR using the HTBI primer set and the Qiagen OneStep RT-PCR kit. A second multiplex PCR round built the libraries, followed by size selection and purification. The libraries were sequenced on an Illumina HiSeq2000 using paired-end 100 bp reads. The authors' analysis ran thus. SOAPnuke was used to process the raw data, throwing out any read that contained adapters or uncalled bases, had a mean Phred below 15, or lacked an exact constant-primer or identifier match. COPE v1.2.5 was used to merge high-quality paired reads, and clonotypes were defined as unique nucleotide sequences. MiTCR v1.1 was used to align clonotypes to the IMGT TRBV, TRBD and TRBJ reference segments. Only V-J combinations with frequency above 0.0001, covering 99.2% of repertoires, were analysed. The TCS score was defined as the ratio of F50 (clonal expansion) to E x V (chaos), calculated using BLOSUM62-based TCRdist between CDR3 peptides within each V-J. Welch's t-statistics and random forest reduced around 550 V-J features to roughly 13, which were used in a naive Bayes classifier (R e1071). The public sequencing data were trimmed at Q25 with fastp and processed into clonotypes with MiXCR by TCRdb, which kept only in-frame beta chains. Duplicate CDR3 protein sequences are folded into a single record with the most common DNA and genes. TCRdb, not the original authors, processed these V and J calls. This sample gives a few hundred thousand distinct CDR3 sequences in total; 15% of them show up just once. The top ten clones comprise approximately 29% of the sample.

Stable Graves' hyperthyroidism was defined as no progression to ophthalmopathy during 18 months of follow-up. Hyperthyroidism patients were newly diagnosed, had a disease duration of under 2 months, and were aged 18 to 65 years. Any patient with an uncontrolled infection, another autoimmune disease, pregnancy or lactation was excluded. Diagnoses were established on the basis of clinical symptoms, serum thyroxine and TRAb, thyroid ultrasound, and orbital computed tomography. PBMCs were separated from roughly 10 ml of fresh peripheral blood using Ficoll-Paque density gradient centrifugation. Trizol reagent was used to extract total RNA, and RNA quality was then checked on an Agilent 2100 Bioanalyzer. The germline V gene specifies SGHTA as CDR1 and FQGNSA as CDR2. Including the terminal cysteine and phenylalanine, the CDR3 comprises 14 residues. The sequence is cut down to CDR3 DNA, 42 bases in frame from base 1. The germline V end is reduced by 5 bases and the J end by 6 bases; junction bases left unmatched: 8.

Details on this clonotype: Its binding antigen is unknown. Nothing much larger sits one base from this clone, and base qualities are not available.

The TCR was taken from a woman in her twenties or thirties with Graves' hyperthyroidism. The chain is made from TRBV7-2 and TRBJ1-2, with 8 middle bases fitting TRBD1. Source material: blood. CDR3 sequence: CASSRGQVRDGYTF. The nucleotide sequence is given as TGTGCCAGCAGCCGGGGACAGGTGAGGGATGGCTACACCTTC.